One and the same sample provided the 15 T cell receptor beta chains below, sequenced in a study of blood T cell repertoires in COVID-19. Assay: immunoSEQ multiplex PCR; the TCRdb copy retains only in-frame clones and omits some. Of roughly 190,000 clones listed, around 83% are singletons. The sample taken for sequencing was peripheral blood. The receptors were sampled from an older woman with acute or convalescent COVID-19.

The gene calls are TRBV5-1 and TRBJ1-2, with D unresolved. The V and J ends lost 0 bases and 2 bases respectively, with 8 bases between them. Germline CDR1 reads SGHRS; CDR2 reads YFSETQ. The CDR3 consists of 14 residues. The CDR3, as DNA: TGCGCCAGCAGCTTGGATCCCAGAAACTATGGCTACACCTTC. Protein product: CASSLDPRNYGYTF.

The CDR3 DNA sequence: TGTGCCAGCAGACCGGGACAGGGGGCGCAGGGGAATGGCTACACCTTC. Its translation is CASRPGQGAQGNGYTF. The chain is built from TRBV9 and TRBJ1-2, with TRBD1 matching over 12 bases. Trimming removed 5 bases from V and 6 bases from J; junction bases left unmatched: 11. Germline V gene sequence: CDR1 SGDLS, CDR2 YYNGEE. The CDR3 has 16 residues.

Remarks on this clone: The sample holds other DNA sequences that translate to the same CDR3. The chain employs TRBV6-6 and TRBJ1-4; D call uncertain. The CDR3 extends over 12 amino acids. V was pared by 2 bases and J by 8 bases, with 6 bases between. Germline V gene data show CDR1 as MNHNY and CDR2 as SVGAGI (reference sequence). CDR3 amino acids: CASSYGEEKLFF. CDR3 bases: TGTGCCAGCAGTTACGGGGAGGAAAAACTGTTTTTT.

CDR3 loop: CSVSLLVEQFF. CDR3 bases: TGCAGTGTTTCCCTCCTTGTGGAGCAGTTCTTC. The J gene is TRBJ2-1, the V gene TRBV20-1; D remains unclear. Trimming pared 7 bases from V and 10 bases from J, leaving 14 bases between. This CDR3 comprises 11 residues. Germline CDR1 is DFQATT and CDR2 is SNEGSKA (reference sequence).

This clone occurred a few times. The chain links TRBV15 to TRBJ2-1; a possible D gene is TRBD2 (7 bases). V was shortened by 2 bases and J by 6 bases, with 17 bases between the two germline ends. The CDR3 totals 16 residues. Germline lookup yields CDR1 LNHNV and CDR2 YYDKDF (reference sequence). In DNA, the CDR3 is TGTGCCACCAGCAGACTAGATACCGGGGGGCTCAATGAGCAGTTCTTC. This gives the protein CATSRLDTGGLNEQFF.

Comment on this clone: Other DNA sequences in the same sample also yield this CDR3. The rearrangement uses TRBV19 and TRBJ1-2, with D possibly TRBD1 on 6 matching bases. V lost 3 bases, J lost 8 bases, and 13 bases lay in between. CDR3 length: 13 residues. Germline lookup yields CDR1 LNHDA and CDR2 SQIVND (reference sequence). CDR3 protein: CASSILGARGYTF. CDR3 nucleotides: TGTGCCAGTAGTATTCTGGGGGCGCGGGGCTACACCTTC.

V and J are TRBV3-1 (or the pseudogene TRBV3-2) and TRBJ1-2; D is perhaps TRBD1 (5 bases). Germline loops: CDR1 LGHDT, CDR2 YNNKEL (reference sequence). The CDR3 has 15 residues. V shed 1 base and J shed 4 bases, with 13 bases lying between them. As DNA, the CDR3 is TGTGCCAGCAGCCAAGGGGGCCCTCAGATCTATGGCTACACCTTC. It translates to CASSQGGPQIYGYTF.

This clone appeared many times. This sequence joins TRBV27 and TRBJ2-3; perhaps TRBD1 as D (6 bases). In germline, CDR1 is MNHEY, CDR2 SMNVEV (reference sequence). The CDR3 extends over 13 amino acids. Between the trimmed V and J ends, which lost 7 bases and 4 bases, there was a span of 12 bases. The CDR3 nucleotides are TGTGCCAGCAAAATCAGGGGCCCAGATACGCAGTATTTT. Encoded protein: CASKIRGPDTQYF.

This rearrangement joins TRBV6-5 to TRBJ1-1, with TRBD1 matching 7 bases. The ends lost 6 bases at V and 11 bases at J; junction bases unmatched: 6. CDR3 size: 11 residues. The germline V gene encodes CDR1 MNHEY and CDR2 SVGAGI. This CDR3 reads CASSSGTEAFF. In DNA, the CDR3 is TGTGCCAGCAGCTCAGGGACAGAGGCTTTCTTT.

The chain uses TRBV14 and TRBJ2-1, with TRBD2 identical over 7 bases. Germline V gene lookup returns CDR1 SGHDN and CDR2 FVKESK. Trimming at V came to 0 bases and at J to 7 bases, leaving 6 bases not matched to a gene. The CDR3 has 15 residues. In DNA, the CDR3 is TGTGCCAGCAGCCAAGATCGCGGGAGCAAGAATGAGCAGTTCTTC. Encoded protein: CASSQDRGSKNEQFF.

This CDR3 is CASSTSTGGAGGNTIYF. The CDR3 region has the DNA TGTGCCAGCAGCACTTCGACAGGGGGCGCGGGGGGAAACACCATATATTTT. The V gene is TRBV9, the J gene TRBJ1-3, with TRBD1 identical over 10 bases. The junction had 11 bases not matched to a gene; V was cut back by 4 bases and J by 4 bases. The germline V gene encodes CDR1 SGDLS and CDR2 YYNGEE. The CDR3 totals 17 residues.

A note on this clone: The same CDR3 also results from other DNA sequences found in this sample. The V and J genes are TRBV10-3 and TRBJ1-2; 10 nucleotides agree with TRBD1. The CDR3 is made up of 14 amino acids. The J segment lost 3 bases and the V segment lost 5 bases, leaving 3 bases of the junction unmatched. The germline CDR1 and CDR2 sequences are ENHRY and SYGVKD. The CDR3 loop is CAISLGQGDYGYTF. CDR3 DNA sequence: TGTGCCATCAGTCTAGGACAGGGGGACTATGGCTACACCTTC.

J is TRBJ1-1 and V is TRBV30, with D maybe TRBD1 (6 bases). With 2 bases removed from V and 3 bases from J, the gap between germline ends came to 13 bases. The CDR3 extends over 14 amino acids. Germline values: CDR1 GTSNPN, CDR2 SVGIG (reference sequence). CDR3 amino acids: CAWSKGGSDTEAFF. The CDR3 DNA reads as TGTGCCTGGAGTAAAGGGGGATCGGACACTGAAGCTTTCTTT.

With regard to this clone: This may stem from a read error, because a much larger clone lies one nucleotide away. The gene calls are TRBV7-3 and TRBJ1-1; D might be TRBD1 (6 bases). The CDR3 loop spans 13 amino acids. Germline V gene lookup returns CDR1 SGHTA and CDR2 FQGTGA. V gave up 2 bases and J gave up 4 bases, with 8 bases separating them. The chain's CDR3 is CASSLQGSTEAFF. The CDR3, as DNA: TGTGCCAGCAGCTTACAGGGGAGCACTGAAGCTTTCTTT.

The chain links TRBV20-1 to TRBJ2-2; no clear D gene. The CDR3 is 14 amino acids. Looked up from germline, CDR1 is DFQATT and CDR2 is SNEGSKA (reference sequence). Trimming stripped 3 bases from V and 0 bases from J, with 8 bases between. CDR3 in amino acids: CSASGLANTGELFF. The CDR3 nucleotides read TGCAGTGCTAGTGGCCTAGCGAACACCGGGGAGCTGTTTTTT.